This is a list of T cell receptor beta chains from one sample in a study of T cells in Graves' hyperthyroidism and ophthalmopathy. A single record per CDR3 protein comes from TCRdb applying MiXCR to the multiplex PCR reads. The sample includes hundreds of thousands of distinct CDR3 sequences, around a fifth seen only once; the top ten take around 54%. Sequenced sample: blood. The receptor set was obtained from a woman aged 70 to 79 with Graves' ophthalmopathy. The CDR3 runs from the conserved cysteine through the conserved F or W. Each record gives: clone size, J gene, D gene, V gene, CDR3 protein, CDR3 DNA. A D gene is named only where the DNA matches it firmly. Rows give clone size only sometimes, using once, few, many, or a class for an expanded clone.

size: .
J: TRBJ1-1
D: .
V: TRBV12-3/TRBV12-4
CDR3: CASSFGQRAFF
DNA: TGTGCCAGCAGTTTCGGACAGAGGGCTTTCTTT

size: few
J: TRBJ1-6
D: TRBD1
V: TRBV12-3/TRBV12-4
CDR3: CASRDREGPYNSPLHF
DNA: TGTGCCAGCAGGGACAGGGAGGGCCCCTATAATTCACCCCTCCACTTT

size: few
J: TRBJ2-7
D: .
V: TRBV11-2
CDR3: CASSSTARLEAEQYF
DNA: TGTGCCAGCAGCTCAACCGCCCGACTAGAGGCCGAGCAGTACTTC

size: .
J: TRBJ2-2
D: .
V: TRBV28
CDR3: CASRPLGGLTGELFF
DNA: TGTGCCAGCAGGCCTCTAGGGGGGCTTACCGGGGAGCTGTTTTTT

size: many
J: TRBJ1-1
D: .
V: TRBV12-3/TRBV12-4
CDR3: CASTPWGGNTEAFF
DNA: TGTGCCAGCACCCCCTGGGGCGGGAACACTGAAGCTTTCTTT

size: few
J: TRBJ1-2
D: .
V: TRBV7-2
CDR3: CASSLAGNSARGYTF
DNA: TGTGCCAGCAGCTTAGCTGGTAATTCAGCAAGGGGCTACACCTTC

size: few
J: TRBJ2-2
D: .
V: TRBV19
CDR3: CASKEQTGELFF
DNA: TGTGCCAGTAAGGAGCAGACCGGGGAGCTGTTTTTT

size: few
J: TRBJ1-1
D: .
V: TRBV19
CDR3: CASSIGSYTEAFF
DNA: TGTGCCAGTAGTATTGGATCCTACACTGAAGCTTTCTTT

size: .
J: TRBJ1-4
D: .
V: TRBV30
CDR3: CAWSEGGDGEKLFF
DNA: TGTGCCTGGAGCGAAGGGGGGGACGGGGAAAAACTGTTTTTT

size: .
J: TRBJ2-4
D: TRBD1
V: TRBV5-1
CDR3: CASSSGQTGIQYF
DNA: TGCGCCAGCAGTTCGGGACAGACGGGCATTCAGTACTTC